A single sample is the source of the 11 T cell receptor beta chains below, sequenced in a study of radiotherapy plus CTLA-4 blockade in lung cancer. Some clones are missing from TCRdb's copy, which holds only in-frame ones; the method was immunoSEQ multiplex PCR. The table records 58,000 or so clones, over 75% of them present only once. Here the sequenced sample was peripheral blood, taken from a patient treated with radiotherapy plus ipilimumab. The source is a human donor with non-small cell lung cancer who had a complete response to radiotherapy plus ipilimumab.

The V call is TRBV6-5, the J call TRBJ2-3, with D perhaps matching TRBD2 (5 bases). In germline, CDR1 is MNHEY, CDR2 SVGAGI. CDR3 length: 14 amino acids. V was shortened by 0 bases and J by 13 bases, with 17 bases between the two germline ends. The CDR3 here is CASSYSAISGLEYF. The DNA of the CDR3 is TGTGCCAGCAGTTACTCAGCCATCTCGGGGTTGGAGTATTTT.

The V and J genes are TRBV5-1 and TRBJ2-7; 8 bases fit TRBD1. Germline loops: CDR1 SGHRS, CDR2 YFSETQ. The ends lost 0 bases at V and 4 bases at J; junction bases unmatched: 12. There are 17 residues in the CDR3. The CDR3 loop reads CASSLGLATGALYEQYF. The CDR3 DNA follows: TGCGCCAGCAGCTTGGGCTTGGCGACAGGGGCCCTATACGAGCAGTACTTC. Supplemented by reference TRBV5-1 and TRBJ2-7, the full variable domain reads KAGVTQTPRYLIKTRGQQVTLSCSPISGHRSVSWYQQTPGQGLQFLFEYFSETQRNKGNFPGRFSGRQFSNSRSEMNVSTLELGDSALYLCASSLGLATGALYEQYFGPGTRLTVT.

The V gene is TRBV7-9, the J gene TRBJ1-5; possibly TRBD1 for D (6 bases). This CDR3 contains 15 residues. V lost 1 base and J 7 bases, leaving 14 bases between the germline ends. In germline, CDR1 is SEHNR, CDR2 FQNEAQ (reference sequence). The CDR3 coding sequence is TGTGCCAGCAGCTTAGGGGGGCAGGGAGGGCAGCCCCAGCATTTT. This sequence encodes CASSLGGQGGQPQHF.

The rearrangement links TRBV27 to TRBJ2-7; TRBD1 is a possible D gene (6 bases). Germline values: CDR1 MNHEY, CDR2 SMNVEV (reference sequence). The CDR3 has 12 residues. V lost 2 bases and J 4 bases, leaving 6 bases between the germline ends. The CDR3 here is CASSLTGYEQYF. The CDR3 DNA reads TGTGCCAGCAGTTTAACAGGGTACGAGCAGTACTTC.

The V and J genes are TRBV11-3 and TRBJ2-5; D is undetermined. The CDR3 runs to 14 residues. V was clipped by 2 bases and J by 5 bases, with 12 bases between them. CDR1 SGHNT and CDR2 YENEEA come from the germline V gene. The CDR3 DNA sequence: TGTGCCAGCAGCTTACCCCCCAGGTGGGAGACCCAGTACTTC. Encoded protein: CASSLPPRWETQYF.

This clone has a single count. J is TRBJ2-5 and V is TRBV5-1, with 13 bases that match TRBD2. In germline, CDR1 is SGHRS, CDR2 YFSETQ. Trimming removed 4 bases from V and 5 bases from J; junction bases left unmatched: 8. This CDR3 region has 16 residues. The CDR3 DNA follows: TGCGCCAGCAGCAGGGGGACTAGCGGGGTTGCGGAGACCCAGTACTTC. Its protein product is CASSRGTSGVAETQYF.

The V and J genes are TRBV4-1 and TRBJ1-1, with D possibly being TRBD1 (6 bases). CDR1 is MGHRA and CDR2 is YSYEKL in the germline V gene. Between the trimmed V and J ends, which lost 4 bases and 7 bases, there was a span of 22 bases. This CDR3 comprises 16 residues. The CDR3 coding sequence is TGCGCCAGCAGCCCGTCACCAAGGACAGAGTTGTATGAAGCTTTCTTT. It codes for CASSPSPRTELYEAFF.

The genes are TRBV27 and TRBJ2-1, with 15 bases that match TRBD2. Germline assignment: CDR1 MNHEY and CDR2 SMNVEV (reference sequence). This CDR3 region has 17 residues. V was pared by 0 bases and J by 9 bases, with 6 bases of the junction left unmatched. CDR3 sequence reads: CASSLSRGLAGGGEQFF. The CDR3 bases are TGTGCCAGCAGTTTATCGAGGGGACTAGCGGGAGGAGGTGAGCAGTTCTTC.

This clone was detected only a few times. The chain uses TRBV5-6 and TRBJ2-5; 10 bases align to TRBD1. CDR1 and CDR2 (germline): SGHDT, YYEEEE. The CDR3 spans 16 residues. V lost 5 bases to trimming and J lost 5 bases; unmatched junction nucleotides: 12. The CDR3 loop reads CASSRRDRGFKETQYF. CDR3 coding DNA: TGTGCCAGCAGTCGTCGGGACAGGGGATTTAAGGAGACCCAGTACTTC.

The V and J genes are TRBV6-5 and TRBJ1-5, with 10 positions matching TRBD1. Germline CDR1 MNHEY, CDR2 SVGAGI. Germline trimming cut 2 bases from V and 7 bases from J; bases unmatched to any gene: 5. CDR3 length: 15 residues. This chain's CDR3 is CASSYRQGARQPQHF. The DNA for the CDR3 is TGTGCCAGCAGTTACCGACAGGGGGCGCGGCAGCCCCAGCATTTT.

The chain recombines TRBV10-2 with TRBJ2-1; D is unclear. The V end was cut by 10 bases, the J end by 4 bases, with 14 bases between. CDR3 size: 13 residues. Germline V gene sequence: CDR1 WSHSY, CDR2 SAAADI. CDR3 region: CATESTGYNEQFF. In DNA, the CDR3 is TGCGCCACAGAGTCGACTGGATACAATGAGCAGTTCTTC.